The 20 T cell receptor beta chains below were found in one sample sequenced in a study of cytomegalovirus exposure and HLA in healthy donors. The PCR made use of 60 Vbeta and 13 Jbeta primers. Assay: immunoSEQ multiplex PCR; the TCRdb copy retains only in-frame clones and omits some. This repertoire shows fewer than 130,000 clones, roughly 85% found once; its top ten account for about 3.1%. The sample taken for sequencing was PBMCs. The receptors originated from a woman in her forties in good health and CMV-seronegative.

The V call is TRBV19, the J call TRBJ1-2; no reliable D call. CDR3 length: 11 residues. The V gene's germline CDR1 is LNHDA and CDR2 SQIVND (reference sequence). V lost 4 bases and J lost 5, with 5 bases in between. This CDR3 is CASSRGYGYTF. In nucleotides, the CDR3 is TGTGCCAGTAGTAGAGGTTATGGCTACACCTTC.

V usage is TRBV28 and J usage is TRBJ1-2, with a possible D match to TRBD1 (6 bases). V gave up 1 base and J gave up 4 bases, with 16 bases separating them. Per germline, CDR1 MDHEN and CDR2 SYDVKM. This CDR3 has 16 residues. The DNA for the CDR3 is TGTGCCAGCAGTTTATCCTCGGACAGATTCGCCTATGGCTACACCTTC. Translation: CASSLSSDRFAYGYTF.

This chain's CDR3 is CASSFTSSGNTIYF. For the CDR3, the DNA is TGTGCCAGCAGCTTCACATCCTCTGGAAACACCATATATTTT. The chain combines TRBV7-2 with TRBJ1-3; D remains ambiguous. The germline V gene has CDR1 SGHTA and CDR2 FQGNSA. The CDR3 covers 14 residues. Trimming cost V 3 bases and J 0 bases, with 6 bases left between them.

The V gene is TRBV6-1, the J gene TRBJ1-1; a possible D gene is TRBD1 (5 bases). The CDR3 contains 11 residues. The germline V gene has CDR1 MNHNS and CDR2 SASEGT. V was clipped by 3 bases and J by 10 bases, with 9 bases between them. The CDR3 is CASSESGGAFF. In nucleotides, the CDR3 is TGTGCCAGCAGTGAGTCGGGGGGAGCTTTCTTT.

The chain combines TRBV27 with TRBJ2-1; 7 positions match TRBD2. V lost 10 bases, J lost 3 bases, and 9 bases stayed unmatched. CDR1 MNHEY and CDR2 SMNVEV come from the germline V gene (reference sequence). The CDR3 has 14 amino acids. The CDR3 region has the DNA TGTGCCATACGGCGGGGGACTAACTACAATGAGCAGTTCTTC. Its translation: CAIRRGTNYNEQFF.

The chain joins TRBV29-1 to TRBJ2-7; D call uncertain. The CDR3 consists of 11 residues. Germline values: CDR1 SQVTM, CDR2 ANQGSEA. V dropped 5 bases and J dropped 4 bases, with 9 bases sitting between them. The CDR3 coding sequence is TGCAGCGTTAGCCGAGGTTACGAGCAGTACTTC. Translating it yields CSVSRGYEQYF.

The chain recombines TRBV5-1 with TRBJ2-2; 8 nucleotides agree with TRBD2. Trimming cost V 3 bases and J 8 bases; bases outside gene matches: 9. The germline V gene encodes CDR1 SGHRS and CDR2 YFSETQ. This CDR3 is built from 15 residues. The CDR3 nucleotides read TGCGCCAGCAGCTCGACTAGCGAGAGTGTGGGGGAGCTGTTTTTT. Its protein is CASSSTSESVGELFF.

The genes are TRBV19 and TRBJ1-5; 8 bases map to TRBD1. CDR1 and CDR2 from the germline V gene are LNHDA and SQIVND (reference sequence). V lost 4 bases and J lost 2; bases outside the gene matches: 4. This CDR3 is built from 15 residues. CDR3 bases: TGTGCCAGTAGTACGTCGACAGGGGGCAATCAGCCCCAGCATTTT. This encodes CASSTSTGGNQPQHF.

This chain uses TRBV29-1 with TRBJ1-4, with D possibly matching TRBD1 (6 bases). This CDR3 is 13 amino acids long. V lost 6 bases and J lost 8, with 16 bases in between. The germline gives CDR1 SQVTM, CDR2 ANQGSEA. CDR3 coding DNA: TGCAGCGTCTACAGCCAGGGGCGCGAAAAACTGTTTTTT. As protein: CSVYSQGREKLFF.

The CDR3 sequence is CASSLMHNNEQFF. The DNA for the CDR3 is TGTGCCAGCAGTTTAATGCACAACAATGAGCAGTTCTTC. This chain connects TRBV27 to TRBJ2-1; D unresolved. From germline, CDR1 is MNHEY and CDR2 SMNVEV (reference sequence). V lost 2 bases to trimming and J lost 5 bases, with 7 bases between them. This CDR3 is built from 13 residues.

The chain is built from TRBV7-6 and TRBJ2-2, with 9 nucleotides matching TRBD2. The CDR3 has 15 residues. V dropped 5 bases and J dropped 6; count of bases not matched to a gene: 7. The germline V gene encodes CDR1 SGHVS and CDR2 FNYEAQ. CDR3 region: CASSPPAGGAGELFF. CDR3 DNA: TGTGCCAGCAGCCCCCCCGCGGGGGGGGCCGGGGAGCTGTTTTTT. Full variable domain (remainder filled in from reference TRBV7-6 and TRBJ2-2): GAGVSQSPRYKVTKRGQDVALRCDPISGHVSLYWYRQALGQGPEFLTYFNYEAQQDKSGLPNDRFSAERPEGSISTLTIQRTEQRDSAMYRCASSPPAGGAGELFFGEGSRLTVL.

This clone was seen a single time. This rearrangement joins TRBV7-2 to TRBJ1-2, with 7 positions matching TRBD1. Germline V gene lookup returns CDR1 SGHTA and CDR2 FQGNSA. J gave up 3 bases and V 1 base, and 5 bases lay outside the gene matches. The CDR3 is 15 amino acids. The CDR3 sequence: CASSLDGQAYYGYTF. The CDR3 nucleotides read TGTGCCAGCAGCTTAGATGGACAGGCATACTATGGCTACACCTTC. The full variable domain, with the rest looked up from reference TRBV7-2 and TRBJ1-2, is GAGVSQSPSNKVTEKGKDVELRCDPISGHTALYWYRQSLGQGLEFLIYFQGNSAPDKSGLPSDRFSAERTGGSVSTLTIQRTQQEDSAVYLCASSLDGQAYYGYTFGSGTRLTVV.

V and J are TRBV5-6 and TRBJ1-6; 10 bases are a match to TRBD1. CDR1 is SGHDT, CDR2 YYEEEE, per germline. V lost 5 bases and J lost 7; bases outside the gene matches: 9. This CDR3 region has 16 residues. CDR3 sequence (DNA): TGTGCCAGCAGATCCGGGACAGGGGTGTCGAATTCACCCCTCCACTTT. Encoded protein: CASRSGTGVSNSPLHF.

This sequence joins TRBV28 and TRBJ2-7, with 7 bases fitting TRBD1. V was pared by 7 bases and J by 2 bases, with 8 bases of the junction left unmatched. CDR3 length equals 14 residues. The germline V gene has CDR1 MDHEN and CDR2 SYDVKM. The CDR3 here is CASTTTGKAYEQYF. CDR3 nucleotide sequence: TGTGCCAGCACCACGACAGGGAAAGCCTACGAGCAGTACTTC.

The chain links TRBV7-2 to TRBJ2-7; 14 bases match TRBD2. CDR3 size: 14 residues. V gave up 3 bases and J gave up 5 bases; unmatched junction bases: 0. Germline CDR1 reads SGHTA; CDR2 reads FQGNSA. CDR3 bases: TGTGCCAGCAGCTTGGGACTAGCGGGAGACGAGCAGTACTTC. It translates to CASSLGLAGDEQYF.

The chain combines TRBV9 with TRBJ1-4, with no clear D. Germline V gene data show CDR1 as SGDLS and CDR2 as YYNGEE. Between the trimmed V and J ends, which lost 3 bases and 12 bases, there was a span of 15 bases. This CDR3 is 13 amino acids long. The DNA of the CDR3 is TGTGCCAGCAGCGCGGAGCCGCGGGGTCAACTGTTTTTT. Protein product: CASSAEPRGQLFF.

The chain couples TRBV19 to TRBJ2-7; 7 nucleotides align to TRBD1. V gave up 6 bases and J gave up 0 bases; unmatched junction bases: 5. Germline lookup yields CDR1 LNHDA and CDR2 SQIVND (reference sequence). This CDR3 region has 14 residues. CDR3 coding DNA: TGTGCCAGTAGCGTCCGGGACAGCTCCTACGAGCAGTACTTC. It yields the protein CASSVRDSSYEQYF.

This clone showed up just once. The chain uses TRBV6-1 and TRBJ1-3; no clear D gene. Germline CDR1 is MNHNS and CDR2 is SASEGT. This CDR3 comprises 15 residues. V was shortened by 0 bases and J by 2 bases, with 8 bases between the two germline ends. CDR3 loop: CASSEALTAGNTIYF. CDR3 coding DNA: TGTGCCAGCAGTGAAGCGCTTACAGCTGGAAACACCATATATTTT.

The chain couples TRBV18 to TRBJ2-2; no reliable D call. The CDR3 is 16 residues long. From germline, CDR1 is KGHSH and CDR2 LQKENI. Trimming took 2 bases from V and 1 from J, leaving 11 bases between them. CDR3 loop: CASSPLFPGNTGELFF. The CDR3 DNA follows: TGTGCCAGCTCACCATTATTTCCAGGGAACACCGGGGAGCTGTTTTTT.

V is TRBV7-2 and J is TRBJ2-3, with D unclear. The CDR3 is made up of 15 amino acids. V was pared by 2 bases and J by 0 bases, with 9 bases between. Germline V gene sequence: CDR1 SGHTA, CDR2 FQGNSA. The CDR3 loop is CASSLSFTSTDTQYF. CDR3 nucleotide sequence: TGTGCCAGCAGCTTAAGTTTTACTAGCACAGATACGCAGTATTTT.